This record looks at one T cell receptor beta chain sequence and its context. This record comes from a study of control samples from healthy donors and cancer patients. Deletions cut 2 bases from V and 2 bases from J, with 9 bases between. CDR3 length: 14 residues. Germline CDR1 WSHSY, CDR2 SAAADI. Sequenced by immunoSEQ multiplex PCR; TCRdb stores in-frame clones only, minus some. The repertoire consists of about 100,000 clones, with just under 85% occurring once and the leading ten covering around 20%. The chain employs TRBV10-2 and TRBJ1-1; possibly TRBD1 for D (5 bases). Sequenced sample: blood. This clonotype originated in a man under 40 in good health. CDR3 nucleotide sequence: TGCGCCAGCAGTGAGAGGAGGGGAAACACTGAAGCTTTCTTT. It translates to CASSERRGNTEAFF.